This TCR beta chain was found in a study of T cells in Graves' hyperthyroidism and ophthalmopathy (dated by TCRdb to about 2019). Context from the whole study: Peripheral blood samples were taken at initial diagnosis, before any treatment was given. To identify distinguishing TCR V-J signatures, a discovery cohort of 100 patients was used, comprising 40 to 45 with Graves' ophthalmopathy and some 60 with stable Graves' hyperthyroidism. An independent validation cohort of about 19 hyperthyroidism patients and about 16 patients who later progressed to ophthalmopathy tested prospective prediction of ophthalmopathy. The approximately 98 discovery patients were randomly divided into training and test sets at a 7:3 ratio. The study also compared thyroid tissue and blood T-cell repertoires from roughly 6 Graves' hyperthyroidism patients. After sampling, hyperthyroidism patients received methimazole starting at 30 mg daily, and ophthalmopathy patients received high-dose intravenous methylprednisolone. TCR Vbeta CDR3 sequencing of some 140 peripheral blood samples (roughly 41 ophthalmopathy, roughly 72 hyperthyroidism and approximately 17 progressor patients) is reported in the paper. General findings and caveats noted by the study authors: No statistical method was used to set the sample size in advance, and investigators knew the group allocation. Most expanded thyroid clonotypes (frequency above 0.001) were also detected in blood, a finding suggesting that blood repertoires may reflect thyroid immune responses. In validation, the model predicted progression to ophthalmopathy a median of about 5.9 months before onset, with 65% to 71% sensitivity and roughly 77% specificity. A model built on a 13 V-J signature distinguished ophthalmopathy from stable hyperthyroidism, reaching approximately 89% sensitivity and approximately 83% specificity in cross-validation and 80%/75% in testing.

The germline V gene (reference sequence) yields SGHNT for CDR1 and YYREEE for CDR2. The V and J ends are trimmed by 0 bases and 3 bases, leaving 12 bases between them. Spanning cysteine to phenylalanine, the CDR3 consists of 15 amino acids. Only the CDR3 DNA is retained, 45 bases long and in frame from the first base. Hyperthyroidism patients were aged 18 to 65 years and newly diagnosed, with disease duration of less than 2 months. Patients with uncontrolled infections, other autoimmune diseases, pregnancy or lactation were excluded. Clinical symptoms, serum thyroxine and TRAb, thyroid ultrasound, and orbital computed tomography formed the basis for the diagnoses. Blood from progressor patients was collected at the time of first diagnosis with hyperthyroidism, before any ophthalmopathy symptoms had appeared. PBMCs were separated from 8 to 10 ml of fresh peripheral blood using Ficoll-Paque density gradient centrifugation. Patients classed as progressors first received a Graves' hyperthyroidism diagnosis and then went on to develop ophthalmopathy during follow-up. Total RNA was extracted with Trizol reagent, and quality was checked on an Agilent 2100 Bioanalyzer.

This clonotype was seen once. The clone's antigen remains unknown. Base qualities are not provided; no much larger clone lies one nucleotide away. One read offers little support. TCR beta CDR3 regions were amplified from RNA transcripts. A first-round RT-PCR of the TCR CDR3 used the HTBI primer set with the Qiagen OneStep RT-PCR kit. The libraries were constructed in a second round of multiplex PCR and then size-selected and purified. Libraries were sequenced paired-end with 100 bp reads on an Illumina HiSeq2000. The study's processing was this. SOAPnuke was used to process the raw data, with reads discarded if the reads contained adapters or uncalled bases, had a mean Phred below 15, or lacked an exact constant-primer or identifier match. High-quality paired reads were merged with COPE v1.2.5, and unique nucleotide sequences were defined as clonotypes. Clonotypes were aligned to IMGT TRBV, TRBD and TRBJ reference segments using MiTCR v1.1. The analysis included only V-J combinations with a frequency above 0.0001, which together covered more than 99% of the repertoires. A TCS score was defined as the ratio of F50 (clonal expansion) to E x V (chaos), with BLOSUM62-based TCRdist applied between CDR3 peptides within each V-J. Welch's t-statistics and random forest reduced 500 to 650 V-J features to roughly 13, which were used in a naive Bayes classifier (R e1071). TCRdb reworked the public reads: Q25 trimming with fastp, MiXCR clone assembly, productive beta chains retained. Duplicate CDR3 protein sequences are folded into a single record with the most common DNA and genes. In this record, the V and J calls reflect TCRdb's handling and not the investigators' own analysis. The sample table lists roughly 400,000 distinct CDR3 sequences, approximately 15% of them with a count of one. Jointly, the top ten make up around a quarter of the sample.

The TCR comes from a woman aged 18-30 years with Graves' hyperthyroidism that later progressed to Graves' ophthalmopathy. The specimen was blood. The V gene is TRBV5-4 and the J gene is TRBJ1-2, with no confident D gene call. The nucleotide sequence is given as TGTGCCAGCAGCTTGGCGGGCTTAGGCTACTATGGCTACACCTTC. Protein translation: CASSLAGLGYYGYTF.